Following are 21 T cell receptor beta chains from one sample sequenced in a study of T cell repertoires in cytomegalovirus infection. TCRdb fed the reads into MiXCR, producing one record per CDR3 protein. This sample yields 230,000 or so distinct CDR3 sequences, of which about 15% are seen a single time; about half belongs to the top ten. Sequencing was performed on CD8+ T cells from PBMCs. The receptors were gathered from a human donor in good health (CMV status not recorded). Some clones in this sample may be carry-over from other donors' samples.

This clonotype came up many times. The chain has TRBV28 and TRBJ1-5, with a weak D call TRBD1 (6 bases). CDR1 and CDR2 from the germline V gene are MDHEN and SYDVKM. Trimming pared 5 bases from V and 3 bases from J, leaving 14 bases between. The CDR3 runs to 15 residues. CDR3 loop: CASSLYDRYNQPQHF. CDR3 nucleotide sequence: TGTGCCAGCAGTCTATACGACAGGTACAATCAGCCCCAGCATTTT.

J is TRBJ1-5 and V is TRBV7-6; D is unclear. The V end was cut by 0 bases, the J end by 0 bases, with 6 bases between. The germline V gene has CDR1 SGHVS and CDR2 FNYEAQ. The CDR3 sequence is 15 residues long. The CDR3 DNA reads TGTGCCAGCAGCTTAGCACCCTCTAGCAATCAGCCCCAGCATTTT. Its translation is CASSLAPSSNQPQHF.

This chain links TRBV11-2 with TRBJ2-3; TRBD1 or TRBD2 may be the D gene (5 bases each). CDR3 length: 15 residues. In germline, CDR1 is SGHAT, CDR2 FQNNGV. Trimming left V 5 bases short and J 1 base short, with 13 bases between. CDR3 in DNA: TGTGCCAGCAGCCCACGCCTGGGGGGCACAGATACGCAGTATTTT. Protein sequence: CASSPRLGGTDTQYF.

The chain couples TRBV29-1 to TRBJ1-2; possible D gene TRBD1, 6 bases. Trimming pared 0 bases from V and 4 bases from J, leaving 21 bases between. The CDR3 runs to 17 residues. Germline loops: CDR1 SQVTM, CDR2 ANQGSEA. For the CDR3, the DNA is TGCAGCGTTGAAGATCGGAGGGGGGGCAGTATGGGCTATGGCTACACCTTC. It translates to CSVEDRRGGSMGYGYTF.

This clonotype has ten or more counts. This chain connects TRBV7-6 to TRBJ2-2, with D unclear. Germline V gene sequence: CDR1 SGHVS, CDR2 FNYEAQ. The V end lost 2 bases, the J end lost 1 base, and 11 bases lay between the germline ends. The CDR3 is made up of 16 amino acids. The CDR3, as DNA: TGTGCCAGCAGCTTATTAGGAGCCTTGAACACCGGGGAGCTGTTTTTT. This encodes CASSLLGALNTGELFF.

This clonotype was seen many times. CDR3 bases: TGTGCCAGCAGCCCCCGGAGGGGGCTCCTTAACGAGCAGTACTTC. Protein: CASSPRRGLLNEQYF. The gene calls are TRBV7-6 and TRBJ2-7, with D possibly matching TRBD1 (7 bases). Germline V gene data show CDR1 as SGHVS and CDR2 as FNYEAQ. V was cut by 5 bases and J by 5 bases, with 19 bases left in between. The CDR3 spans 15 residues. Using reference TRBV7-6 and TRBJ2-7 for the parts outside the CDR3, the full variable domain is GAGVSQSPRYKVTKRGQDVALRCDPISGHVSLYWYRQALGQGPEFLTYFNYEAQQDKSGLPNDRFSAERPEGSISTLTIQRTEQRDSAMYRCASSPRRGLLNEQYFGPGTRLTVT.

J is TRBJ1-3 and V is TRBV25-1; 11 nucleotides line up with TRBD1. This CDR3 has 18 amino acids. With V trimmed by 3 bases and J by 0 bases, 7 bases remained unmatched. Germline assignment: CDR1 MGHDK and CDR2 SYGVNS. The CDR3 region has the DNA TGTGCCAGCAGTGAGTGGACAGGGGGCGGCAACTCTGGAAACACCATATATTTT. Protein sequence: CASSEWTGGGNSGNTIYF.

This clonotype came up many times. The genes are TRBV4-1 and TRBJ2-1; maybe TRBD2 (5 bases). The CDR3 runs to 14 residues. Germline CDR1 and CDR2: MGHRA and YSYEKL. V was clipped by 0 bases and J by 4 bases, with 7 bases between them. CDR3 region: CASSQDREYNEQFF. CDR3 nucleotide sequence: TGCGCCAGCAGCCAAGATCGGGAATACAATGAGCAGTTCTTC.

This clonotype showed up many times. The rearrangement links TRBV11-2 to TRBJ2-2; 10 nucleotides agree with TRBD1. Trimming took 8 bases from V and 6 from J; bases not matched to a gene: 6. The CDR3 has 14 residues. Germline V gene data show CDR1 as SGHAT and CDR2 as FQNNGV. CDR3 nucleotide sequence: TGTGCCAGCTGGGACGGACAGGGGGCCGGGGAGCTGTTTTTT. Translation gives CASWDGQGAGELFF.

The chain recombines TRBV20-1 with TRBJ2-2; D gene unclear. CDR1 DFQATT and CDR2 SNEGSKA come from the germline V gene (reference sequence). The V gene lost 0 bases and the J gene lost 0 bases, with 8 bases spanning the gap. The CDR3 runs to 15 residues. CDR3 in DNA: TGCAGTGCTAGAGAAACGGCCACGAACACCGGGGAGCTGTTTTTT. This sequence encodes CSARETATNTGELFF.

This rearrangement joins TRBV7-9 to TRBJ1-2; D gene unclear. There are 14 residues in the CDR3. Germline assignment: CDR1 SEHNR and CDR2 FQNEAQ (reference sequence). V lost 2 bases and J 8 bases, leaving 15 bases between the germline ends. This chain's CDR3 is CASSLSVGEDGYTF. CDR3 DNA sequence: TGTGCCAGCAGCTTATCAGTTGGGGAAGACGGCTACACCTTC.

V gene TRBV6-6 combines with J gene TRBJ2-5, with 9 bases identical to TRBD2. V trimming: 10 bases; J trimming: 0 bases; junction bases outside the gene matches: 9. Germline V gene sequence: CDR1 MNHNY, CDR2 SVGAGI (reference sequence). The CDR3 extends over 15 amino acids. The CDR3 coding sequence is TGTGCCACCTTGGGAGCTAGCGGGAACCAAGAGACCCAGTACTTC. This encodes CATLGASGNQETQYF.

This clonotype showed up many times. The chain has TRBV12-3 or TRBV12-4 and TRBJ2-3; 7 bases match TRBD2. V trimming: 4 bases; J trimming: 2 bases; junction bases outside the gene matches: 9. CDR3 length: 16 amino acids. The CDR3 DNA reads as TGTGCCAGCAGTTATGTGAGGCGGGGGTCCACAGATACGCAGTATTTT. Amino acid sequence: CASSYVRRGSTDTQYF.

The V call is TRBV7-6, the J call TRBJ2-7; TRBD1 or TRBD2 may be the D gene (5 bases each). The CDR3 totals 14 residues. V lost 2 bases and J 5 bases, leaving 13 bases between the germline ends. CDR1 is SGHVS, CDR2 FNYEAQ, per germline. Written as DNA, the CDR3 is TGTGCCAGCAGCTTACCCAGGGTGGAGGACGAGCAGTACTTC. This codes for CASSLPRVEDEQYF.

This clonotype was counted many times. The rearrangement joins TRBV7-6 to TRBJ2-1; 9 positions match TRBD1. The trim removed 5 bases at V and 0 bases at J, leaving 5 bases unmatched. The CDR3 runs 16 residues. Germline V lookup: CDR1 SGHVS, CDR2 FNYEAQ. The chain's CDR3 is CASSPGTGPSYNEQFF. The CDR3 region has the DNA TGTGCCAGCAGCCCCGGGACAGGGCCCTCCTACAATGAGCAGTTCTTC.

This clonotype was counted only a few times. CDR3 nucleotides: TGTGCCAGCACCCACCGGGACAGGGTTTCACCCCTCCACTTT. It yields the protein CASTHRDRVSPLHF. The rearrangement uses TRBV6-2 or TRBV6-3 and TRBJ1-6; 9 bases agree with TRBD1. This CDR3 contains 14 residues. From germline, CDR1 is MNHEY and CDR2 SVGEGT. V shed 7 bases, J shed 9 bases, and the junction held 7 bases outside the gene matches.

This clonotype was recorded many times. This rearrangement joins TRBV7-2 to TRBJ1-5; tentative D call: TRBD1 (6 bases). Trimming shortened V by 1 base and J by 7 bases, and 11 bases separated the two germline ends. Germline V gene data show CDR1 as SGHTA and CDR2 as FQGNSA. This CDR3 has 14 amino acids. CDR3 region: CASSLVTGPQPQHF. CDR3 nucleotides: TGTGCCAGCAGCTTAGTGACAGGCCCCCAGCCCCAGCATTTT.

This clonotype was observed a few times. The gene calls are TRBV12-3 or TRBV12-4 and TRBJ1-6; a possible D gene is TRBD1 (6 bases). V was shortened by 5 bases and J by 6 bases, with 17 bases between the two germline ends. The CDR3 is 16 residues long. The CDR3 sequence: CASSPDRAFGNSPLHF. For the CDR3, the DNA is TGTGCCAGCAGTCCGGACAGAGCCTTCGGTAATTCACCCCTCCACTTT.

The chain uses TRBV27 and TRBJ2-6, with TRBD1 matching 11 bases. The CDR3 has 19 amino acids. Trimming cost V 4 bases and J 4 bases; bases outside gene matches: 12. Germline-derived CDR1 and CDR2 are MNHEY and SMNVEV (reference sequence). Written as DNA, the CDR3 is TGTGCCAGCAGTTCTTACGGGACAGGGGGTCCTTTGGGGGCCAACGTCCTGACTTTC. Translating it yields CASSSYGTGGPLGANVLTF.

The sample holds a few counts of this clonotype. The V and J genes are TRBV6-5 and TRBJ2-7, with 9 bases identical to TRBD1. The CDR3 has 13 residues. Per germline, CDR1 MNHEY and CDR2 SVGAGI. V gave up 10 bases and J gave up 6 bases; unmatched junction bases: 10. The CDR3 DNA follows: TGTGCCACCCAGGGAGGACAGGGGAGCGAGCAGTACTTC. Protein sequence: CATQGGQGSEQYF.

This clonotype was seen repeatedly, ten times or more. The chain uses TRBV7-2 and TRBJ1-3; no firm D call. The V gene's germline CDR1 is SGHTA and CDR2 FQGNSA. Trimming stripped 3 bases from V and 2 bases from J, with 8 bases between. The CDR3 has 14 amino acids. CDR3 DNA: TGTGCCAGCAGCTTGGGGTCCCCTGGAAACACCATATATTTT. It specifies CASSLGSPGNTIYF.